These T cell receptor beta chains were read from a single sample in a study of CD8+CD57+ T cells in acquired aplastic anemia. TCRdb processed the reads anew with MiXCR; each CDR3 protein has one entry. The sample has 450,000 to 550,000 distinct CDR3 sequences; around a third are singletons. Sequencing was performed on sorted CD4+, CD8+, or CD8+CD57+ T cells (not recorded which) from PBMCs. These receptors all stem from a human donor with aplastic anemia. CDR3s include the opening cysteine and the closing phenylalanine or tryptophan. The order of the fields is clone size, V gene, J gene, D gene, CDR3 protein, CDR3 DNA. The D gene is left open where the match is weak. Size values are once, few and many counts, or a class for expanded clones, and some rows have none.

>NA|TRBV20-1|TRBJ1-2|NA
CSARDLRGEGYTF
TGCAGTGCTAGAGATTTACGAGGAGAGGGCTACACCTTC
>NA|TRBV7-8|TRBJ2-3|NA
CASSYVDQYF
TGTGCCAGCAGCTATGTCGACCAGTATTTT
>many|TRBV2|TRBJ1-6|NA
CASSETGTLANSPLHF
TGTGCCAGCAGTGAAACAGGTACACTCGCCAATTCACCCCTCCACTTT
>few|TRBV20-1|TRBJ1-5|TRBD1
CSARAGGLGVNQPQHF
TGCAGTGCTAGAGCAGGGGGCCTGGGTGTCAATCAGCCCCAGCATTTT
>few|TRBV12-5|TRBJ1-5|NA
CASEKDSNQPQHF
TGTGCTAGTGAAAAGGATAGCAATCAGCCCCAGCATTTT
>many|TRBV15|TRBJ2-7|TRBD2
CATSRGGLRNYEQYF
TGTGCCACCAGCAGGGGGGGACTAAGGAACTACGAGCAGTACTTC
>many|TRBV10-3|TRBJ2-3|NA
CASGGSSGSQYF
TGTGCATCTGGGGGCAGCTCGGGGTCGCAGTATTTT
>few|TRBV12-3/TRBV12-4|TRBJ2-7|NA
CASSSGPSSYEQYF
TGTGCCAGCAGTTCCGGGCCTAGCTCCTACGAGCAGTACTTC
>many|TRBV10-3|TRBJ2-3|TRBD2
CAIRPSSGYTDTQYF
TGTGCCATCAGACCTTCTAGCGGATACACAGATACGCAGTATTTT
>NA|TRBV2|TRBJ2-7|TRBD1
CASRLGQGLYYEQYF
TGTGCCAGCCGCCTAGGACAGGGCTTATACTACGAGCAGTACTTC
>NA|TRBV9|TRBJ2-5|NA
CASSVVGSPRVQETQYF
TGTGCCAGCAGCGTAGTTGGTTCGCCCCGGGTCCAAGAGACCCAGTACTTC
>few|TRBV12-3/TRBV12-4|TRBJ2-3|NA
CASSLSTGYNQPQYF
TGTGCCAGCAGCCTAAGTACAGGGTACAATCAGCCCCAGTATTTT
>NA|TRBV13|TRBJ2-7|NA
CASSLEGGATYEQYF
TGTGCCAGCAGCTTAGAGGGCGGGGCGACCTACGAGCAGTACTTC
>NA|TRBV10-3|TRBJ2-7|NA
CAISKEVPYEQYF
TGTGCCATCAGTAAGGAGGTCCCTTACGAGCAGTACTTC
>many|TRBV19|TRBJ1-2|TRBD1
CASSTTASGTGKGGYTF
TGTGCCAGTAGTACCACAGCATCCGGGACAGGGAAAGGCGGCTACACCTTC
>many|TRBV12-3/TRBV12-4|TRBJ1-6|TRBD1
CASSLNPGQGGSPLHF
TGTGCCAGCAGTCTAAACCCGGGACAGGGGGGATCACCCCTCCACTTT
>NA|TRBV30|TRBJ1-2|NA
CAWSVRLGRFDGYTF
TGTGCCTGGAGTGTACGTCTGGGAAGGTTCGATGGCTACACCTTC
>many|TRBV6-4|TRBJ2-7|NA
CASSDPDVSYEQYF
TGTGCCAGCAGTGACCCTGACGTGTCCTACGAGCAGTACTTC
>NA|TRBV12-3/TRBV12-4|TRBJ1-1|NA
CASSPGGWSTEAFF
TGTGCCAGCAGCCCGGGGGGATGGAGCACTGAAGCTTTCTTT
>NA|TRBV6-1|TRBJ1-5|NA
CASRAAGGNQPQHF
TGTGCCAGCAGGGCCGCGGGGGGCAATCAGCCCCAGCATTTT
>once|TRBV10-3|TRBJ1-5|NA
CAISESISQPQHF
TGTGCCATCAGTGAGTCGATTTCCCAGCCCCAGCATTTT
>many|TRBV10-2|TRBJ1-2|NA
CASRGDDMEGGYGYTF
TGCGCCAGCAGGGGGGACGATATGGAGGGGGGCTATGGCTACACCTTC
>NA|TRBV7-3|TRBJ2-2|NA
CASSPTRGDTGELFF
TGTGCCAGCAGCCCGACGAGGGGCGACACCGGGGAGCTGTTTTTT
>NA|TRBV5-5|TRBJ1-5|NA
CASSLAGDRGNQPQHF
TGTGCCAGCAGCTTGGCAGGGGACCGCGGCAATCAGCCCCAGCATTTT
>NA|TRBV30|TRBJ2-1|TRBD2
CAWSLEVAGNEQFF
TGTGCCTGGAGCCTCGAGGTAGCGGGTAATGAGCAGTTCTTC
>NA|TRBV11-2|TRBJ2-3|TRBD1
CASSRRPGQGESEYF
TGTGCCAGCAGCCGACGCCCGGGACAGGGGGAATCGGAGTATTTT
>many|TRBV7-6|TRBJ2-7|NA
CASSLDNGRFPYEQYF
TGTGCCAGCAGCTTAGATAACGGGCGATTCCCCTACGAGCAGTACTTC
>NA|TRBV6-1|TRBJ2-3|TRBD2
CASRIWTSGGSTDTQYF
TGTGCCAGCAGAATCTGGACTAGCGGGGGAAGCACAGATACGCAGTATTTT
>many|TRBV2|TRBJ1-6|NA
CATRQTYNSPLHF
TGTGCCACCCGACAGACCTATAATTCACCCCTCCACTTT
>NA|TRBV14|TRBJ1-3|NA
CASSQGDTGNTIYF
TGTGCCAGCAGCCAAGGGGACACCGGAAACACCATATATTTT
>few|TRBV6-1|TRBJ2-3|TRBD2
CASQLAGGKDTQYF
TGTGCCAGCCAACTAGCGGGAGGGAAAGATACGCAGTATTTT
>NA|TRBV9|TRBJ1-2|TRBD1
CASSQESPGGYYGYTF
TGTGCCAGCAGCCAAGAATCGCCAGGGGGATACTATGGCTACACCTTC
>NA|TRBV6-1|TRBJ2-5|NA
CASSESAEEETQYF
TGTGCCAGCAGTGAATCCGCAGAGGAGGAGACCCAGTACTTC
>NA|TRBV30|TRBJ1-4|TRBD1
CAWSGETGDEKLFF
TGTGCCTGGAGTGGGGAGACAGGGGATGAAAAACTGTTTTTT
>few|TRBV10-1|TRBJ1-5|NA
CASSLGPLNQPQHF
TGCGCCAGCAGCCTAGGTCCCCTGAATCAGCCCCAGCATTTT
>many|TRBV7-9|TRBJ1-3|NA
CASSQTSGNTIYF
TGTGCCAGCAGCCAGACGAGTGGAAACACCATATATTTT
>many|TRBV2|TRBJ1-2|NA
CASRREEGGYGYTF
TGTGCCAGTAGACGGGAAGAGGGGGGCTATGGCTACACCTTC
>NA|TRBV19|TRBJ2-4|NA
CASGMGGGTNIQYF
TGTGCCAGTGGTATGGGAGGGGGCACGAACATTCAGTACTTC
>few|TRBV11-2|TRBJ2-3|TRBD1
CASSLQDRGLADTQYF
TGTGCCAGCAGCCTCCAGGACAGGGGCTTGGCAGATACGCAGTATTTT
>few|TRBV12-3/TRBV12-4|TRBJ1-2|TRBD1
CASKIQGTDGYTF
TGTGCCAGCAAGATACAGGGGACGGATGGCTACACCTTC
>NA|TRBV2|TRBJ1-2|TRBD1
CASSPRDSEIYGYTF
TGTGCCAGCAGTCCCAGGGACAGCGAAATCTATGGCTACACCTTC
>few|TRBV5-1|TRBJ2-1|TRBD1
CASSPYRDRVANEQFF
TGCGCCAGCAGCCCCTACCGGGACAGGGTTGCCAATGAGCAGTTCTTC
>few|TRBV19|TRBJ2-5|TRBD2
CASSMAGLAGVTPYF
TGTGCCAGTAGTATGGCGGGACTAGCGGGAGTCACACCGTACTTC
>many|TRBV6-1|TRBJ2-6|NA
CASTKGEAGANVLTF
TGTGCCAGCACCAAGGGGGAAGCGGGGGCCAACGTCCTGACTTTC
>NA|TRBV12-3/TRBV12-4|TRBJ1-6|NA
CASSPDSRSSPLHF
TGTGCCAGCAGTCCGGACAGTCGTAGTTCACCCCTCCACTTT
>NA|TRBV7-2|TRBJ2-3|TRBD2
CASSLASWSGVVDTQYF
TGTGCCAGCAGCTTAGCGTCCTGGAGCGGGGTTGTAGATACGCAGTATTTT